Listed here are 24 T cell receptor beta chains from one sample, sequenced in a study of blood T cell repertoires in COVID-19. This table comes from immunoSEQ multiplex PCR, and its TCRdb copy is limited to in-frame clones, with some not included. The table lists over 250,000 clones, approximately 80% of them singletons, with about 5% in the top ten. Sequencing used PBMCs or T cells enriched from blood (not recorded which). These receptors all stem from a man in his forties who had been exposed to COVID-19.

This rearrangement joins TRBV5-1 to TRBJ1-2; D is perhaps TRBD1 (5 bases). This CDR3 comprises 13 residues. The V and J ends lost 0 bases and 8 bases respectively, with 11 bases between them. Germline V gene lookup returns CDR1 SGHRS and CDR2 YFSETQ. This CDR3 is CASSLEGNLGYTF. DNA for the CDR3: TGCGCCAGCAGCTTGGAGGGGAACCTGGGCTACACCTTC.

This clone is a singleton in its sample. The rearrangement joins TRBV27 to TRBJ2-4; a weak D match, TRBD2 (5 bases). The CDR3 contains 16 residues. V was shortened by 5 bases and J by 3 bases, with 17 bases between the two germline ends. Germline V gene sequence: CDR1 MNHEY, CDR2 SMNVEV (reference sequence). The CDR3 spells CASSLSEASGKNIQYF. In DNA, the CDR3 is TGTGCCAGCAGTCTGTCGGAGGCTTCGGGCAAAAACATTCAGTACTTC.

This chain links TRBV5-1 with TRBJ1-1; perhaps TRBD1 as D (6 bases). Per germline, CDR1 SGHRS and CDR2 YFSETQ. This CDR3 region has 13 residues. V lost 5 bases and J lost 1, with 9 bases in between. CDR3 bases: TGCGCCAGCAGTGTAGGGGGGAACACTGAAGCTTTCTTT. Protein product: CASSVGGNTEAFF.

Points on this clone: This sample also contains other DNA sequences that code for the same CDR3. The CDR3 nucleotides are TGTGCCAGCAGTCGGACAGATACGCAGTATTTT. It codes for CASSRTDTQYF. The chain has TRBV12-3 or TRBV12-4 and TRBJ2-3; D is uncertain. The ends were cut back, 5 bases at V and 3 bases at J, with 3 bases in the middle. The CDR3 has 11 amino acids.

The rearrangement links TRBV10-3 to TRBJ1-1, with D perhaps matching TRBD1 (6 bases). The CDR3 is 16 amino acids. From germline, CDR1 is ENHRY and CDR2 SYGVKD. The V end lost 9 bases, the J end lost 4 bases, and 24 bases lay between the germline ends. The CDR3 loop is CAISSRDTSQATEAFF. The CDR3 DNA reads as TGTGCCATTAGCTCCAGGGACACCTCACAAGCCACTGAAGCTTTCTTT.

The CDR3, as DNA: TGTGCCTGGAGTGATGGCCATTCAGGGTATAATTCACCCCTCCACTTT. It translates to CAWSDGHSGYNSPLHF. V is TRBV30 and J is TRBJ1-6, with D perhaps TRBD1 (5 bases). This CDR3 has 16 residues. The germline gives CDR1 GTSNPN, CDR2 SVGIG (reference sequence). The V gene lost 1 base and the J gene lost 4 bases, with 14 bases spanning the gap.

The rearrangement uses TRBV5-8 and TRBJ1-5, with D possibly being TRBD1 (6 bases). V lost 3 bases to trimming and J lost 2 bases, with 15 bases between them. Germline loops: CDR1 SGHTS, CDR2 YDEGEE. CDR3 length: 16 residues. In DNA, the CDR3 is TGTGCCAGCAGCTCCGCGACTCGACAGGGCAATCAGCCCCAGCATTTT. Its translation is CASSSATRQGNQPQHF.

This clone was picked up many times. This chain joins TRBV2 and TRBJ2-7; no clear D. The CDR3 is 14 amino acids. Germline loops: CDR1 SNHLY, CDR2 FYNNEI. V lost 4 bases, J lost 3 bases, and 13 bases lay in between. CDR3 region: CASSAPGGIYEQYF. The CDR3 bases are TGTGCCAGCAGTGCCCCAGGTGGAATCTACGAGCAGTACTTC.

The genes are TRBV11-2 and TRBJ2-7, with TRBD2 identical over 7 bases. CDR1 and CDR2 (germline): SGHAT, FQNNGV. With V trimmed by 4 bases and J by 3 bases, 12 bases remained unmatched. This CDR3 region has 16 residues. CDR3 loop: CASSSAGLDPFYEQYF. The CDR3 DNA reads as TGTGCCAGCAGCTCCGCCGGACTAGATCCCTTCTACGAGCAGTACTTC.

This chain links TRBV6-5 with TRBJ2-1; TRBD1 aligns across 12 bases. Germline V CDR1 and CDR2: MNHEY, SVGAGI. V shed 7 bases and J 9 bases; nucleotides not matched to a gene: 10. The CDR3 has 15 residues. DNA of the CDR3: TGTGCCAGCACCCCCGGGACAGGGGGCGTCGGTGAGCAGTTCTTC. It specifies CASTPGTGGVGEQFF.

The chain is built from TRBV5-1 and TRBJ2-1; 8 bases agree with TRBD2. The CDR3 has 14 amino acids. Looked up from germline, CDR1 is SGHRS and CDR2 is YFSETQ. Trimming removed 5 bases from V and 7 bases from J; junction bases left unmatched: 8. CDR3: CASRLADPGNEQFF. CDR3 DNA sequence: TGCGCCAGCAGACTAGCGGACCCAGGAAATGAGCAGTTCTTC.

The chain links TRBV7-9 to TRBJ1-1; D is uncertain. Germline values: CDR1 SEHNR, CDR2 FQNEAQ (reference sequence). CDR3 length: 17 residues. V shed 1 base and J shed 3 bases, with 18 bases lying between them. For the CDR3, the DNA is TGTGCCAGCAGCTTAGAGAGTGTGGGAGCTGGTGACACTGAAGCTTTCTTT. Residues: CASSLESVGAGDTEAFF.

The rearrangement joins TRBV2 to TRBJ2-1; TRBD2 agrees at 12 bases. V was clipped by 10 bases and J by 8 bases; unmatched bases: 15. This CDR3 contains 16 residues. CDR1 SNHLY and CDR2 FYNNEI come from the germline V gene. The CDR3 DNA sequence: TGTGCCACCAAACTCCGACTAGCGGGAGTCATGGATGAGCAGTTCTTC. Amino acid sequence: CATKLRLAGVMDEQFF.

The chain has TRBV25-1 and TRBJ1-2; 12 bases fit TRBD1. The CDR3 covers 14 residues. Unmatched junction bases numbered 6, after V lost 5 bases and J lost 8 bases. Germline assignment: CDR1 MGHDK and CDR2 SYGVNS. The CDR3 sequence is CASSMGQGAGGYTF. CDR3 coding DNA: TGTGCCAGCAGTATGGGACAGGGGGCTGGAGGCTACACCTTC.

The V and J genes are TRBV29-1 and TRBJ2-5, with a weak D call TRBD1 (6 bases). Germline V lookup: CDR1 SQVTM, CDR2 ANQGSEA. The V end was cut by 5 bases, the J end by 9 bases, with 28 bases between. The CDR3 runs 16 residues. This CDR3 is CSVYRGTLSDKSSQYF. CDR3 nucleotides: TGCAGCGTTTATAGGGGGACACTATCCGACAAGAGTTCCCAGTACTTC. The entire variable domain, with the rest obtained from reference TRBV29-1 and TRBJ2-5, is as follows: SAVISQKPSRDICQRGTSLTIQCQVDSQVTMMFWYRQQPGQSLTLIATANQGSEATYESGFVIDKFPISRPNLTFSTLTVSNMSPEDSSIYLCSVYRGTLSDKSSQYFGPGTRLLVL.

This clone appeared once. The chain combines TRBV5-6 with TRBJ2-7, with D perhaps matching TRBD1 (6 bases). V was pared by 6 bases and J by 3 bases, with 16 bases between. Per the germline V gene, CDR1 is SGHDT and CDR2 is YYEEEE. The CDR3 length is 14 residues. The CDR3 coding sequence is TGTGCCAGCACCTTTGGGGACACCAACTACGAGCAGTACTTC. This codes for CASTFGDTNYEQYF.

This chain joins TRBV5-1 and TRBJ1-6; D not certain. There are 15 residues in the CDR3. Trimming shortened V by 4 bases and J by 0 bases, and 8 bases separated the two germline ends. Germline V CDR1 and CDR2: SGHRS, YFSETQ. The CDR3 DNA sequence: TGCGCCAGCAGCGTAGAGAGCTCCTATAATTCACCCCTCCACTTT. Residues: CASSVESSYNSPLHF.

This chain connects TRBV30 to TRBJ2-1; the D is unclear. The germline V gene has CDR1 GTSNPN and CDR2 SVGIG (reference sequence). The V gene lost 8 bases and the J gene lost 12 bases, with 8 bases spanning the gap. There are 8 residues in the CDR3. As DNA, the CDR3 is TGTGCCGGCACGGGGCAGTTCTTC. Protein product: CAGTGQFF.

V gene TRBV18 combines with J gene TRBJ2-1, with D perhaps matching TRBD2 (6 bases). Trimming removed 2 bases at V and 9 bases at J, with 11 bases between. The germline V gene has CDR1 KGHSH and CDR2 LQKENI. CDR3 length: 13 amino acids. CDR3 protein: CASSPSGDFEQFF. The CDR3, as DNA: TGTGCCAGCTCACCATCTGGGGACTTTGAGCAGTTCTTC.

The J gene is TRBJ1-5, the V gene TRBV18; 7 nucleotides match TRBD1. Per the germline V gene, CDR1 is KGHSH and CDR2 is LQKENI. This CDR3 contains 16 residues. Losses at the gene ends were 3 bases for V and 0 bases for J; bases not matched to a gene: 5. The CDR3 nucleotides are TGTGCCAGCTCACCGAGGACAGGTAGTAGCAATCAGCCCCAGCATTTT. It translates to CASSPRTGSSNQPQHF. Together with reference TRBV18 and TRBJ1-5, the CDR3 gives the full variable domain: NAGVMQNPRHLVRRRGQEARLRCSPMKGHSHVYWYRQLPEEGLKFMVYLQKENIIDESGMPKERFSAEFPKEGPSILRIQQVVRGDSAAYFCASSPRTGSSNQPQHFGDGTRLSIL.

This rearrangement joins TRBV5-4 to TRBJ2-1; no definite D call. CDR1 and CDR2 from the germline V gene are SGHNT and YYREEE (reference sequence). The ends were cut back, 3 bases at V and 5 bases at J, with 12 bases in the middle. There are 14 residues in the CDR3. This CDR3 is CASSSWRGNNEQFF. Written as DNA, the CDR3 is TGTGCCAGCAGCTCGTGGAGAGGAAACAATGAGCAGTTCTTC.

This rearrangement joins TRBV6-5 to TRBJ2-5; TRBD1 aligns across 10 bases. V lost 5 bases and J lost 5; bases outside the gene matches: 5. This CDR3 is 14 amino acids long. Germline CDR1 MNHEY, CDR2 SVGAGI. The CDR3 protein is CASSPGTGEETQYF. The CDR3 nucleotides read TGTGCCAGCAGTCCCGGGACAGGGGAGGAGACCCAGTACTTC.

The rearrangement joins TRBV14 to TRBJ1-1; 8 nucleotides align to TRBD1. Germline CDR1 reads SGHDN; CDR2 reads FVKESK. This CDR3 contains 11 residues. J gave up 10 bases and V 5 bases, and 3 bases lay outside the gene matches. The CDR3 here is CASSNTGGAFF. The DNA of the CDR3 is TGTGCCAGCAGCAATACAGGGGGAGCTTTCTTT. Supplemented by reference TRBV14 and TRBJ1-1, the full variable domain reads EAGVTQFPSHSVIEKGQTVTLRCDPISGHDNLYWYRRVMGKEIKFLLHFVKESKQDESGMPNNRFLAERTGGTYSTLKVQPAELEDSGVYFCASSNTGGAFFGQGTRLTVV.

The chain couples TRBV6-5 to TRBJ2-7; 8 bases map to TRBD2. The junction had 7 bases not matched to a gene; V was cut back by 6 bases and J by 0 bases. CDR3 size: 15 residues. CDR1 MNHEY and CDR2 SVGAGI come from the germline V gene. CDR3 in amino acids: CASRRALAGSYEQYF. CDR3 in DNA: TGTGCCAGCAGACGGGCCCTAGCGGGCTCCTACGAGCAGTACTTC.